This T cell receptor (beta chain) appears in the sequencing data of a study of shared clonotypes between healthy human individuals. Study-wide results and caveats: Sharing of clonotypes among donors was expected to vary with sequencing depth.

The germline CDR1 and CDR2 sequences are SGHRS and YFSETQ. The CDR3 totals 15 residues. V shed 4 bases and J 4 bases; nucleotides not matched to a gene: 8. The authors divided CD4+ cells into CD45RA+ naive and CD45RA-negative memory subsets. Regarding this clone: Its specificity is unknown.

Each subset's genomic DNA was split evenly across several immunoSEQ plates. Per the original data handling: Junction-only sequences produced by ImmunoSEQ had no quality scores, so filtering differed. Some clones are missing from TCRdb's copy, which holds only in-frame ones; the method was immunoSEQ multiplex PCR. That table gives V, J and clone size, and the DNA gave D and trimming. In the table there are 190,000 or so clones, around 63% of which are singletons. The clonotype comes from a man aged 25 to 45 in good health. The sequenced sample consisted of memory CD4+ T cells sorted from blood. Sample subset: CD45RA-negative fraction. The chain has TRBV5-1 and TRBJ2-7; 10 nucleotides line up with TRBD1. The CDR3 sequence: CASSRGGTGVYEQYF. For the CDR3, the DNA is TGCGCCAGCAGCCGCGGGGGGACAGGGGTGTACGAGCAGTACTTC.